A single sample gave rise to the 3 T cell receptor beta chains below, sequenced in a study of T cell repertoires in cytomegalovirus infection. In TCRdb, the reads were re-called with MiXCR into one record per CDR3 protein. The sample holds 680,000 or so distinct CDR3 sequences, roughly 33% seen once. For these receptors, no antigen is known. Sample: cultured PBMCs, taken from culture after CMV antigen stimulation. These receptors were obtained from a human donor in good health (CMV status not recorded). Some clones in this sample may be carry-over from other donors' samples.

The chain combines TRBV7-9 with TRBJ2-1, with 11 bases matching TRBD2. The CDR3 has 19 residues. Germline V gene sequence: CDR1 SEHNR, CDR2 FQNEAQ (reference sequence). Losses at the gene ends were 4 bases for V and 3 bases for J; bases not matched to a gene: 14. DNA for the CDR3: TGTGCCAGCAGCTCTCCACAAACACTAGCGGGAGCCCTCTACAATGAGCAGTTCTTC. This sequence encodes CASSSPQTLAGALYNEQFF.

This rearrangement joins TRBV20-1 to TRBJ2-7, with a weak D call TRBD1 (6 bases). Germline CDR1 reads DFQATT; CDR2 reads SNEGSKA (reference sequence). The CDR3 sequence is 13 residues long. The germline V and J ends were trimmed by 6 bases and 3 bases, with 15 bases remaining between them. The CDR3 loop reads CSARGARGYEQYF. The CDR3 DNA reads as TGCAGTGCCAGGGGAGCCCGGGGCTACGAGCAGTACTTC.

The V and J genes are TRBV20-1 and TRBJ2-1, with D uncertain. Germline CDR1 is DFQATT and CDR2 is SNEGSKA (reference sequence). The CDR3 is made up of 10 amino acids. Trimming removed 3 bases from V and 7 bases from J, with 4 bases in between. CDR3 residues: CSASWNEQFF. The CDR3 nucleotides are TGCAGTGCTAGCTGGAATGAGCAGTTCTTC.